The clone carrying this TCR beta chain was observed many times. TCRdb re-called the PCR reads with MiXCR, one entry per CDR3 protein. Of about 320,000 distinct CDR3 sequences in the sample, around 21% are singletons; the top ten hold under 0.95%. The data belong to a study of molecular identifiers for immune sequencing clone quantification. This CDR3 has 14 residues. Germline V gene lookup returns CDR1 MDHEN and CDR2 SYDVKM. Deletions cut 3 bases from V and 8 bases from J, with 13 bases between. The chain couples TRBV28 to TRBJ1-4; D unclear. The sample comprised naive CD8+ T cells from blood, with Jurkat cell RNA spiked in. Subset defined: FACS-sorted CD8+CD4-CCR7+CD45RA+ naive T cells. The sequence was obtained from a human donor in good health. Some libraries in this study had Jurkat cell RNA spiked in. CDR3 DNA sequence: TGTGCCAGCAGTTTCCGGGCCAGTACCGAAAAACTGTTTTTT. Residues: CASSFRASTEKLFF. The full variable domain, in which reference TRBV28 and TRBJ1-4 provide the parts outside the CDR3, is DVKVTQSSRYLVKRTGEKVFLECVQDMDHENMFWYRQDPGLGLRLIYFSYDVKMKEKGDIPEGYSVSREKKERFSLILESASTNQTSMYLCASSFRASTEKLFFGSGTQLSVL.